This TCR beta chain stems from a study of identical twins. General study results and limits: Alpha sequences out of frame and shared by twins had excess low generation probability.

With respect to this clonotype: Its antigen is unknown.

The CDR3 extends over 13 amino acids. Germline CDR1 reads SGHVS; CDR2 reads FNYEAQ. V lost 5 bases and J 6 bases, leaving 11 bases between the germline ends. TCRdb analysed the 5' RACE reads with MiXCR anew, one entry per CDR3 protein. In the table there are under 350,000 distinct CDR3 sequences, 7.5% to 9.5% of which are singletons. Separately, the same data were catalogued under a study of yellow fever vaccine responses in identical twins.

This sequence originates from a woman aged 18-29 years in good health. Specimen: CD8+ T cells sorted from blood. This chain uses TRBV7-6 with TRBJ2-4; TRBD2 might be the D (5 bases). CDR3 sequence: CASSAPLANIQYF. CDR3 bases: TGTGCCAGCAGCGCCCCGCTAGCAAACATTCAGTACTTC. Drawing the rest from reference TRBV7-6 and TRBJ2-4, the complete variable domain is GAGVSQSPRYKVTKRGQDVALRCDPISGHVSLYWYRQALGQGPEFLTYFNYEAQQDKSGLPNDRFSAERPEGSISTLTIQRTEQRDSAMYRCASSAPLANIQYFGAGTRLSVL.